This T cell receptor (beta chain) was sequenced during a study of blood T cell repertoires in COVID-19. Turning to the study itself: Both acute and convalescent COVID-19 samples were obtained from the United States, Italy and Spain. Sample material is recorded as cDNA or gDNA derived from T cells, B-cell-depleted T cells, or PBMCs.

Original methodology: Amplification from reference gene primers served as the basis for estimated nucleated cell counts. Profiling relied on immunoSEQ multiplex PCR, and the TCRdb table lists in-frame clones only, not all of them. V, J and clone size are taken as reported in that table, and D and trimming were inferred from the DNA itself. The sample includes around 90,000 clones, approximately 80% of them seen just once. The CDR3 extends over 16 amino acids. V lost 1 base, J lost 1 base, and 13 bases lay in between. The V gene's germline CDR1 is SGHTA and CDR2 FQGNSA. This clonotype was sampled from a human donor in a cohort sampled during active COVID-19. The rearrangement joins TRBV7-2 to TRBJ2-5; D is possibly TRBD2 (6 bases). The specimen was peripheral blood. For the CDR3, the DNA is TGTGCCAGCAGCTTAGAGTCGGGGAGGCCCCAAGAGACCCAGTACTTC. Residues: CASSLESGRPQETQYF.